This entry lists 13 T cell receptor beta chains sequenced from one sample in a study of shared clonotypes between healthy human individuals. Repertoires were generated with immunoSEQ multiplex PCR, while TCRdb's copy carries only in-frame clones and drops some. Seen here are 950,000 to 1,100,000 clones, 75% to 85% observed once, and the top ten hold roughly 0.65%. The material sequenced was memory CD4+ T cells from PBMCs. The subset is: CD45RA-negative fraction. All receptors come from a young man in good health. Some clones in this sample may be carry-over from other donors' samples.

The chain is built from TRBV5-1 and TRBJ2-1; D is perhaps TRBD1 or TRBD2 (5 bases each). Germline values: CDR1 SGHRS, CDR2 YFSETQ. With 5 bases removed from V and 5 bases from J, the gap between germline ends came to 14 bases. CDR3 length: 14 amino acids. Here the CDR3 DNA reads TGCGCCAGCAGGGCCGGGGCAGGGAACAATGAGCAGTTCTTC. It translates to CASRAGAGNNEQFF.

This clone was seen once. This chain links TRBV6-6 with TRBJ1-5; weak D call: TRBD1 (6 bases). CDR3 size: 12 residues. Between the trimmed V and J ends, which lost 8 bases and 5 bases, there was a span of 10 bases. CDR1 is MNHNY and CDR2 is SVGAGI in the germline V gene (reference sequence). The CDR3 here is CASYRVDQPQHF. Here the CDR3 DNA reads TGTGCCAGCTACAGGGTCGATCAGCCCCAGCATTTT.

The chain combines TRBV11-1 with TRBJ2-3; D is possibly TRBD1 (5 bases). V was pared by 7 bases and J by 3 bases, with 17 bases between. The CDR3 totals 15 residues. CDR1 is SGHAT and CDR2 is FQDESV in the germline V gene (reference sequence). The DNA of the CDR3 is TGTGCCAGCAAGAGCCCTAAGGGGAAAACAGATACGCAGTATTTT. It encodes CASKSPKGKTDTQYF.

With respect to this clone: Since a much larger clone is just one base distant, this may be a read error. Other DNA variants within this sample encode the same CDR3. The CDR3: CASSVGGQETQYF. CDR3 DNA sequence: TGTGCCAGCAGCGTCGGGGGCCAAGAGACCCAGTACTTC. The rearrangement links TRBV9 to TRBJ2-5, with TRBD2 as a possible D gene (6 bases). Germline-derived CDR1 and CDR2 are SGDLS and YYNGEE. This CDR3 has 13 residues. Trimming took 2 bases from V and 1 from J, leaving 6 bases between them.

Comments on this clone: With a much larger clone just one base away, this may be a read error. Other nucleotide sequences in the sample specify the same CDR3. The chain links TRBV2 to TRBJ1-2; 7 nucleotides align to TRBD1. Germline V lookup: CDR1 SNHLY, CDR2 FYNNEI. V gave up 5 bases and J gave up 1 base; unmatched junction bases: 1. The CDR3 totals 13 residues. The CDR3, as DNA: TGTGCCAGCAGTAGGGACAGTAACTATGGCTACACCTTC. Amino acids: CASSRDSNYGYTF. The full variable domain, in which reference TRBV2 and TRBJ1-2 provide the parts outside the CDR3, is EPEVTQTPSHQVTQMGQEVILRCVPISNHLYFYWYRQILGQKVEFLVSFYNNEISEKSEIFDDQFSVERPDGSNFTLKIRSTKLEDSAMYFCASSRDSNYGYTFGSGTRLTVV.

The V call is TRBV5-1, the J call TRBJ1-4; no firm D call. The CDR3 spans 16 residues. V gave up 4 bases and J gave up 0 bases, with 13 bases separating them. CDR1 SGHRS and CDR2 YFSETQ come from the germline V gene. The CDR3 loop is CASSPYPSATNEKLFF. The CDR3 DNA is TGCGCCAGCAGCCCGTACCCGTCTGCAACTAATGAAAAACTGTTTTTT.

The chain is built from TRBV19 and TRBJ2-4; D is unresolved. Looked up from germline, CDR1 is LNHDA and CDR2 is SQIVND (reference sequence). V lost 4 bases and J 5 bases, leaving 12 bases between the germline ends. The CDR3 is 14 amino acids. CDR3 DNA sequence: TGTGCCAGTAGTACTTCGGACCTACAAAACATTCAGTACTTC. This translates into CASSTSDLQNIQYF.

V and J are TRBV5-1 and TRBJ2-1; 15 nucleotides agree with TRBD2. The CDR3 consists of 16 residues. The V and J ends lost 4 bases and 4 bases, in that order; junction bases with no gene match: 3. From germline, CDR1 is SGHRS and CDR2 YFSETQ. CDR3 amino acids: CASSPGLAGGYNEQFF. The CDR3 bases are TGCGCCAGCAGCCCGGGACTAGCGGGAGGATACAATGAGCAGTTCTTC.

The rearrangement links TRBV7-2 to TRBJ2-5; TRBD2 aligns across 7 bases. CDR1 and CDR2 from the germline V gene are SGHTA and FQGNSA. After removal of 4 bases from V and 4 bases from J, the junction contained 9 bases not matched to a gene. The CDR3 contains 15 residues. This CDR3 reads CASSYPRGEGETQYF. The CDR3 region has the DNA TGTGCCAGCAGCTACCCGAGAGGGGAGGGAGAGACCCAGTACTTC.

V is TRBV7-2 and J is TRBJ1-5; D is perhaps TRBD1 (6 bases). Germline V gives CDR1 SGHTA, CDR2 FQGNSA. The V and J ends lost 1 base and 7 bases respectively, with 17 bases between them. CDR3 length: 16 residues. The chain's CDR3 is CASSLGGAGTRQPQHF. The CDR3 nucleotides read TGTGCCAGCAGCTTAGGGGGGGCAGGGACGAGACAGCCCCAGCATTTT.

This clone was recorded only once. The genes are TRBV10-3 and TRBJ1-1; TRBD1 matches 8 bases. Per the germline V gene, CDR1 is ENHRY and CDR2 is SYGVKD. This CDR3 comprises 14 residues. V lost 4 bases to trimming and J lost 0 bases; unmatched junction nucleotides: 1. The CDR3 nucleotides read TGTGCCATCAGTGCAGGGGGCTTGAACACTGAAGCTTTCTTT. Protein product: CAISAGGLNTEAFF.

The rearrangement uses TRBV29-1 and TRBJ2-1, with 8 bases matching TRBD1. Looked up from germline, CDR1 is SQVTM and CDR2 is ANQGSEA. The V and J ends lost 7 bases and 7 bases, in that order; junction bases with no gene match: 12. The CDR3 length is 14 residues. The CDR3 loop reads CSASFQGAYNEQFF. CDR3 nucleotides: TGCAGCGCCAGTTTCCAGGGGGCATATAATGAGCAGTTCTTC.

In this sample, this clone turned up once. The rearrangement joins TRBV7-2 to TRBJ1-2; 8 positions agree with TRBD1. The trim removed 1 base at V and 4 bases at J, leaving 2 bases unmatched. The germline V gene encodes CDR1 SGHTA and CDR2 FQGNSA. The CDR3 extends over 14 amino acids. The CDR3 coding sequence is TGTGCCAGCAGCTTAGAAGGGACAGGCTATGGCTACACCTTC. Protein sequence: CASSLEGTGYGYTF.